These 26 T cell receptor beta chains were sequenced from one sample in a study of blood T cell repertoires in COVID-19. The table came from immunoSEQ multiplex PCR; TCRdb's copy has only in-frame clones and leaves some out. The sample lists roughly 410,000 clones, 75% to 90% seen once, with 1.5% to 1.8% in the top ten. The sequencing input was peripheral blood. The source is a middle-aged woman with COVID-19, enrolled during active disease.

The chain combines TRBV6-6 with TRBJ1-2; perhaps TRBD1 as D (6 bases). CDR1 and CDR2 (germline): MNHNY, SVGAGI (reference sequence). Trimming removed 4 bases at V and 8 bases at J, with 11 bases between. The CDR3 loop spans 12 amino acids. CDR3 nucleotide sequence: TGTGCCAGCAGTTTGGACAGAGAGGGCTACACCTTC. Amino acid sequence: CASSLDREGYTF.

The chain uses TRBV30 and TRBJ1-1; D remains unclear. The CDR3 runs 15 residues. Between the trimmed V and J ends, which lost 0 bases and 4 bases, there was a span of 15 bases. The germline V gene has CDR1 GTSNPN and CDR2 SVGIG (reference sequence). The CDR3 DNA reads as TGTGCCTGGAGTGTACTAGGGAGACTGGGCACTGAAGCTTTCTTT. Residues: CAWSVLGRLGTEAFF.

This sequence joins TRBV7-6 and TRBJ1-4; D remains unclear. The germline gives CDR1 SGHVS, CDR2 FNYEAQ. V shed 5 bases and J shed 5 bases, with 30 bases lying between them. The CDR3 extends over 20 amino acids. CDR3 amino acids: CASSPPWVSGRTEHNEKLFF. In nucleotides, the CDR3 is TGTGCCAGCAGCCCCCCTTGGGTGAGTGGGAGAACAGAGCACAATGAAAAACTGTTTTTT.

The rearrangement joins TRBV27 to TRBJ2-3, with TRBD2 matching 10 bases. The CDR3 has 19 amino acids. V was pared by 4 bases and J by 0 bases, with 13 bases of the junction left unmatched. Germline V lookup: CDR1 MNHEY, CDR2 SMNVEV (reference sequence). CDR3 sequence reads: CASSSTPGTSVTSTDTQYF. The CDR3 DNA reads as TGTGCCAGCAGTTCTACCCCCGGGACTAGCGTTACTAGCACAGATACGCAGTATTTT.

The V call is TRBV28, the J call TRBJ1-1, with 7 bases identical to TRBD1. The CDR3 totals 16 residues. J was trimmed by 3 bases and V by 8 bases; bases with no gene match: 15. The germline V gene has CDR1 MDHEN and CDR2 SYDVKM. The CDR3 loop is CASAGQVKGWDTEAFF. CDR3 bases: TGTGCCAGCGCAGGACAGGTTAAAGGGTGGGACACTGAAGCTTTCTTT. Full variable domain (outside the CDR3, taken from reference TRBV28 and TRBJ1-1): DVKVTQSSRYLVKRTGEKVFLECVQDMDHENMFWYRQDPGLGLRLIYFSYDVKMKEKGDIPEGYSVSREKKERFSLILESASTNQTSMYLCASAGQVKGWDTEAFFGQGTRLTVV.

This sequence joins TRBV7-2 and TRBJ1-2, with D unresolved. There are 15 residues in the CDR3. Trimming took 5 bases from V and 4 from J, leaving 17 bases between them. Germline-derived CDR1 and CDR2 are SGHTA and FQGNSA. CDR3 nucleotides: TGTGCCAGCAGCCAATCCCCACTCCCCGGCTATGGCTACACCTTC. Translated: CASSQSPLPGYGYTF.

The V and J genes are TRBV3-1 (or the pseudogene TRBV3-2) and TRBJ1-1; D is unclear. V shed 6 bases and J shed 4 bases, with 9 bases lying between them. The CDR3 totals 12 residues. The germline V gene encodes CDR1 LGHDT and CDR2 YNNKEL (reference sequence). The CDR3: CASSHSLTEAFF. In nucleotides, the CDR3 is TGTGCCAGCAGTCACAGTCTCACTGAAGCTTTCTTT.

About this clone itself: Other DNA sequences in this sample translate to the same CDR3. The chain has TRBV4-3 and TRBJ1-5; 7 bases are a match to TRBD1. This CDR3 is 15 amino acids long. Germline V CDR1 and CDR2: LGHNA, YSLEER. V trimming: 0 bases; J trimming: 5 bases; junction bases outside the gene matches: 4. CDR3 in amino acids: CASSQERQGYQPQHF. CDR3 nucleotides: TGCGCCAGCAGCCAAGAGCGACAGGGCTATCAGCCCCAGCATTTT.

The genes are TRBV5-1 and TRBJ1-5; unclear D gene. This CDR3 comprises 12 residues. The germline V and J ends were trimmed by 2 bases and 6 bases, with 6 bases remaining between them. The germline V gene encodes CDR1 SGHRS and CDR2 YFSETQ. The CDR3 here is CASSFEGQPQHF. The CDR3 DNA is TGCGCCAGCAGCTTCGAGGGTCAGCCCCAGCATTTT.

This chain connects TRBV7-2 to TRBJ1-6, with 10 bases fitting TRBD1. Germline V CDR1 and CDR2: SGHTA, FQGNSA. V dropped 3 bases and J dropped 7; count of bases not matched to a gene: 6. The CDR3 length is 16 residues. Here the CDR3 reads CASSFPSDRGNSPLHF. In nucleotides, the CDR3 is TGTGCCAGCAGCTTCCCCTCGGACAGGGGGAATTCACCCCTCCACTTT.

This clone was recorded only once. The V and J genes are TRBV5-8 and TRBJ1-5; weak D call: TRBD1 (6 bases). Germline V gene data show CDR1 as SGHTS and CDR2 as YDEGEE. With 1 base removed from V and 3 bases from J, the gap between germline ends came to 8 bases. The CDR3 loop spans 14 amino acids. DNA of the CDR3: TGTGCCAGCAGCTTGTCAGGGGACAATCAGCCCCAGCATTTT. Translating it yields CASSLSGDNQPQHF.

CDR3 in DNA: TGTGCCAGCAGAAGGGTGGGAGAAGACTACACCTTC. Its translation: CASRRVGEDYTF. The chain is built from TRBV7-2 and TRBJ1-2; no firm D call. The CDR3 covers 12 residues. V was pared by 6 bases and J by 10 bases, with 15 bases between. Per germline, CDR1 SGHTA and CDR2 FQGNSA.

This clone was seen more than once but under ten times. The chain links TRBV27 to TRBJ2-5; no reliable D call. Germline CDR1 and CDR2: MNHEY and SMNVEV (reference sequence). V gave up 2 bases and J gave up 0 bases, with 13 bases separating them. This CDR3 comprises 16 residues. The CDR3 region has the DNA TGTGCCAGCAGTTTAACTTTCCCCTCGTACCAAGAGACCCAGTACTTC. Translating it yields CASSLTFPSYQETQYF.

With respect to this clone: Other DNA sequences from this sample encode an identical CDR3 as well. This chain connects TRBV5-1 to TRBJ1-1, with D uncertain. V dropped 0 bases and J dropped 3 bases, with 6 bases sitting between them. CDR1 is SGHRS and CDR2 is YFSETQ in the germline V gene. This CDR3 is built from 13 residues. CDR3 loop: CASSLAGYTEAFF. The CDR3 DNA follows: TGCGCCAGCAGCTTGGCGGGGTACACTGAAGCTTTCTTT.

This chain connects TRBV14 to TRBJ1-1; D uncertain. The CDR3 loop spans 17 amino acids. Germline CDR1 is SGHDN and CDR2 is FVKESK. The V and J ends lost 6 bases and 2 bases respectively, with 22 bases between them. The CDR3 sequence: CASSNIADRRSNTEAFF. The CDR3 region has the DNA TGTGCCAGCAGTAATATTGCGGATAGACGTAGCAACACTGAAGCTTTCTTT.

In its sample, this clone was seen once. V gene TRBV10-3 combines with J gene TRBJ1-1; 9 positions match TRBD1. CDR1 is ENHRY, CDR2 SYGVKD, per germline. This CDR3 comprises 13 residues. V lost 8 bases, J lost 1 base, and 2 bases stayed unmatched. CDR3 loop: CAIRTGANTEAFF. The CDR3 nucleotides are TGTGCCATCCGGACAGGGGCGAACACTGAAGCTTTCTTT.

The chain employs TRBV5-1 and TRBJ2-5, with 7 bases aligning to TRBD2. Germline V CDR1 and CDR2: SGHRS, YFSETQ. After removal of 0 bases from V and 2 bases from J, the junction contained 4 bases not matched to a gene. This CDR3 has 15 residues. The chain's CDR3 is CASSLGDYTQETQYF. In DNA form, the CDR3 reads TGCGCCAGCAGCTTGGGGGACTACACACAAGAGACCCAGTACTTC.

Regarding this clone: The sample holds other DNA sequences that translate to the same CDR3. This chain uses TRBV6-5 with TRBJ1-1, with 8 bases fitting TRBD1. CDR3 size: 16 residues. J was trimmed by 1 base and V by 1 base; bases with no gene match: 5. Germline V gene lookup returns CDR1 MNHEY and CDR2 SVGAGI. CDR3 amino acids: CASSYFRTGRNTEAFF. CDR3 DNA sequence: TGTGCCAGCAGTTACTTCCGGACAGGGAGGAACACTGAAGCTTTCTTT.

This clone occurred once. The genes are TRBV18 and TRBJ2-5; D perhaps matches TRBD2 (6 bases). Trimming left V 6 bases short and J 5 bases short, with 13 bases between. CDR3 size: 13 residues. CDR1 is KGHSH, CDR2 LQKENI, per germline. In DNA, the CDR3 is TGTGCCAGCTCCCCAGCGGCGGGGGAGACCCAGTACTTC. Translated: CASSPAAGETQYF. Drawing the rest from reference TRBV18 and TRBJ2-5, the complete variable domain is NAGVMQNPRHLVRRRGQEARLRCSPMKGHSHVYWYRQLPEEGLKFMVYLQKENIIDESGMPKERFSAEFPKEGPSILRIQQVVRGDSAAYFCASSPAAGETQYFGPGTRLLVL.

As for this clone: The sample contains more than one DNA sequence encoding this CDR3. The J gene is TRBJ1-1, the V gene TRBV19; possible D gene TRBD1, 5 bases. This CDR3 is 13 amino acids long. Trimming took 2 bases from V and 3 from J, leaving 7 bases between them. Germline assignment: CDR1 LNHDA and CDR2 SQIVND (reference sequence). The CDR3 DNA sequence: TGTGCCAGTAGTATACGGGGGGACACTGAAGCTTTCTTT. It is translated as CASSIRGDTEAFF.

V is TRBV7-8 and J is TRBJ1-2; maybe TRBD1 (6 bases). With 5 bases removed from V and 1 base from J, the gap between germline ends came to 14 bases. CDR3 size: 15 residues. The germline gives CDR1 SGHVS, CDR2 FQNEAQ. CDR3: CASSPEQGVNYGYTF. The CDR3 DNA is TGTGCCAGCAGCCCGGAACAGGGTGTTAACTATGGCTACACCTTC.

The rearrangement uses TRBV5-5 and TRBJ1-3, with D uncertain. Trimming cost V 4 bases and J 5 bases, with 19 bases left between them. Looked up from germline, CDR1 is SGHKS and CDR2 is YYEKEE (reference sequence). This CDR3 contains 16 residues. CDR3 sequence (DNA): TGTGCCAGCAGCCCCGTCGCGGTTTTTCACCGAAACACCATATATTTT. Amino acids: CASSPVAVFHRNTIYF.

For the CDR3, the DNA is TGTGCCAGCACTCGGGCCTACGAGCAGTACTTC. Its protein is CASTRAYEQYF. V is TRBV2 and J is TRBJ2-7; the D is unclear. Germline lookup yields CDR1 SNHLY and CDR2 FYNNEI. This CDR3 is 11 amino acids long. The V gene lost 7 bases and the J gene lost 2 bases, with 6 bases spanning the gap.

The rearrangement uses TRBV11-3 and TRBJ1-1; maybe TRBD1 (6 bases). The CDR3 has 14 amino acids. CDR1 and CDR2 (germline): SGHNT, YENEEA. V dropped 3 bases and J dropped 7 bases, with 15 bases sitting between them. DNA for the CDR3: TGTGCCAGCAGCTTGGGGCGGGGGCGCGGTGAAGCTTTCTTT. It translates to CASSLGRGRGEAFF.

The chain uses TRBV6-5 and TRBJ1-5, with no clear D. V shed 6 bases and J shed 2 bases, with 14 bases lying between them. The CDR3 is 15 residues long. Germline V gene data show CDR1 as MNHEY and CDR2 as SVGAGI. CDR3 region: CASRPSPPGNQPQHF. The CDR3 region has the DNA TGTGCCAGCAGACCGTCTCCCCCAGGCAATCAGCCCCAGCATTTT.

The J gene is TRBJ1-6, the V gene TRBV4-1, with a weak D call TRBD1 (5 bases). The CDR3 covers 17 residues. Germline V gene lookup returns CDR1 MGHRA and CDR2 YSYEKL. V was clipped by 0 bases and J by 6 bases, with 15 bases between them. CDR3 in amino acids: CASSQDRGGSGNSPLHF. The CDR3 DNA reads TGCGCCAGCAGCCAAGATCGCGGGGGATCAGGTAATTCACCCCTCCACTTT.